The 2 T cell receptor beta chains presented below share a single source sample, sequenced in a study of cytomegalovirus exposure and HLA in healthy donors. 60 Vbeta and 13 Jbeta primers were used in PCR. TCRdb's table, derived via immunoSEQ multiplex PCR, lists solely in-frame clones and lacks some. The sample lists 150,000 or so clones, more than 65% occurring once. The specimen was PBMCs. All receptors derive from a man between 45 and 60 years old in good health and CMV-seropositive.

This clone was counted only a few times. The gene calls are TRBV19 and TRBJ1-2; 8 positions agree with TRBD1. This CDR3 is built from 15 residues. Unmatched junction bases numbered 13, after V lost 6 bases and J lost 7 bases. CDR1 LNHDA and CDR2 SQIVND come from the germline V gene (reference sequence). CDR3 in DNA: TGTGCCAGTAGGCCCCGGGACAGGTTGCTCCGTGGCTACACCTTC. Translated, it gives CASRPRDRLLRGYTF. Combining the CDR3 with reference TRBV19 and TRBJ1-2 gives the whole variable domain DGGITQSPKYLFRKEGQNVTLSCEQNLNHDAMYWYRQDPGQGLRLIYYSQIVNDFQKGDIAEGYSVSREKKESFPLTVTSAQKNPTAFYLCASRPRDRLLRGYTFGSGTRLTVV.

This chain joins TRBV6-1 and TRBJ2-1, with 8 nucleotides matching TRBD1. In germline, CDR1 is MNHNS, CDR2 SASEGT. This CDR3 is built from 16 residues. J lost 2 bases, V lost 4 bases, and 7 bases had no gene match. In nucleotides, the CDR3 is TGTGCCAGCAGTGGACGGACAGGGAAGGCCTACAATGAGCAGTTCTTC. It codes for CASSGRTGKAYNEQFF.